This paragraph covers one T cell receptor (beta chain) sequence. The antigen is unknown. Germline V gene lookup returns CDR1 MDHEN and CDR2 SYDVKM. V was shortened by 8 bases and J by 3 bases, with 17 bases between the two germline ends. The CDR3 contains 14 residues. The sample is drawn from a study of shared clonotypes between healthy human individuals. Study-wide results and caveats: All-four-donor shared clonotypes had higher generation probabilities than non-shared clonotypes did. Rarefaction curves obtained for sorted subsets showed sequencing incomplete despite large depth.

The repertoire was sequenced with immunoSEQ multiplex PCR; TCRdb's copy has only in-frame clones and lacks some. The sample holds 2 million to 2.5 million clones, over 85% seen once. This chain links TRBV28 with TRBJ2-7; D perhaps matches TRBD2 (6 bases). This TCR was sampled from a man between 18 and 29 years old in good health. Some clones in this sample may be carry-over from other donors' samples. Source material: naive CD4+ T cells from PBMCs. Subset reported: CD45RA+ positively selected. CDR3 sequence: CASEGGVPNYEQYF. CDR3 DNA sequence: TGTGCCAGCGAGGGCGGGGTACCAAACTACGAGCAGTACTTC.